This T cell receptor (beta chain) was obtained from a study of T cells in Graves' hyperthyroidism and ophthalmopathy (dated by TCRdb to the late 2010s). As for the study more broadly: Peripheral blood samples were taken at the time of initial diagnosis, prior to any treatment. Prospective prediction of ophthalmopathy was tested in an independent validation cohort of some 19 hyperthyroidism patients and 17 patients who later progressed to ophthalmopathy. TCR V-J signatures able to tell the groups apart were searched for in a discovery cohort of approximately 95 patients, of whom 43 had Graves' ophthalmopathy and 57 had stable Graves' hyperthyroidism. The 100 discovery patients were randomly split 7:3 into training and test sets. In addition, the study compared T-cell repertoires in thyroid tissue and in blood from roughly six Graves' hyperthyroidism patients. The paper describes TCR Vbeta CDR3 sequencing of 135 peripheral blood samples, made up of 43 ophthalmopathy patients, around 78 hyperthyroidism patients and roughly 17 progressor patients. After blood sampling, hyperthyroidism patients were treated with methimazole at a starting dose of 30 mg daily, and ophthalmopathy patients were treated with high-dose intravenous methylprednisolone.

The TCR beta CDR3 regions were amplified from RNA transcripts. For the first round of RT-PCR on the TCR CDR3, the HTBI primer set was used together with the Qiagen OneStep RT-PCR kit. Libraries were constructed in a second round of multiplex PCR, after which size selection and purification were performed. The libraries were sequenced on an Illumina HiSeq2000 using paired-end 100 bp reads. Per the authors' processing: SOAPnuke was used to process the raw data, with reads discarded if the reads contained adapters or uncalled bases, had a mean Phred below 15, or lacked an exact constant-primer or identifier match. COPE v1.2.5 was used to merge high-quality paired reads, and clonotypes were defined as unique nucleotide sequences. MiTCR v1.1 was used to align clonotypes to the IMGT TRBV, TRBD and TRBJ reference segments. Only V-J combinations with frequency above 0.0001, covering about 99% of repertoires, were analysed. The TCS score was defined as the ratio of F50 (clonal expansion) to E x V (chaos), calculated using BLOSUM62-based TCRdist between CDR3 peptides within each V-J. Welch's t-statistics and random forest reduced fewer than 550 V-J features to 13, which were used in a naive Bayes classifier (R e1071). Clones were called with MiXCR by TCRdb after fastp trimmed the public reads at Q25, and only in-frame beta chains were retained. Merged by CDR3 protein, the rows form single entries marked with the most common genes and DNA. None of the V and J calls come from the authors' own analysis; TCRdb made them. The sample table contains about half a million distinct CDR3 sequences; only one count was recorded for 15% to 20% of them. The ten largest clonotypes hold 25% to 35% of the sample.

The CDR3 sequence holds 12 residues, the cysteine and phenylalanine included. Kept here is only the CDR3 DNA, which spans 36 bases and is read in frame from base 1. V is pruned by 0 bases and J by 11 bases, leaving 4 bases of the junction without a gene match. For CDR1 and CDR2, the germline V gene lists SQVTM and ANQGSEA. This clonotype was counted between two and nine times. Its binding antigen is unknown. No base-level quality is on record; no much larger clone is a single base apart. What the work shows at the level of the full study, not this receptor alone: During validation, the model predicted progression to ophthalmopathy a median of around 7 months ahead of onset, with just under 71% sensitivity and 72% to 80% specificity. A model built on a 13 V-J signature distinguished ophthalmopathy from stable hyperthyroidism, reaching around 90% sensitivity and about 81% specificity in cross-validation and 80%/75% in testing. Sample size was not statistically predetermined, and blinding of investigators to group allocation was not performed. Most expanded thyroid clonotypes (frequency above 0.001) were also found in blood, which suggests that blood repertoires may mirror thyroid immune responses.

Ophthalmopathy patients had moderately to severely active disease, Clinical Activity Score of at least 3, NOSPECS grade of at least 4, and duration under 3 months. Any patient with an uncontrolled infection, another autoimmune disease, pregnancy or lactation was excluded. Diagnoses were based on clinical symptoms, serum thyroxine and TRAb, thyroid ultrasound and orbital computed tomography. PBMCs were separated from roughly 9.6 ml of fresh peripheral blood using Ficoll-Paque density gradient centrifugation. Total RNA was extracted using Trizol reagent, and RNA quality was assessed on an Agilent 2100 Bioanalyzer.

This TCR came from a woman aged 25 to 39 with Graves' ophthalmopathy. The rearrangement combines TRBV29-1 with TRBJ2-3, with 8 bases in between that match TRBD2. Sequenced material: blood. The CDR3 region: CSVEEGLGVQYF. The base sequence is TGCAGCGTTGAAGAGGGACTAGGGGTGCAGTATTTT.